The T cell receptor (beta chain) described here comes from a study of blood T cells in healthy people across ages. Trimming removed 6 bases from V and 4 bases from J, with 12 bases in between. The CDR3 runs 13 residues. Germline V gene sequence: CDR1 LNHNV, CDR2 YYDKDF (reference sequence). The authors ran a second PCR of roughly 6 to 12 cycles using a sample-barcoded 5' primer and a J-beta primer mix. Using its own MiXCR run on the 5' RACE reads, TCRdb lists one record per CDR3 protein. Here the sample spans roughly 1,500,000 distinct CDR3 sequences, approximately 32% being singletons. V and J are TRBV15 and TRBJ1-2, with D unclear. This receptor was identified in a woman younger than 45 in good health. What was sequenced was blood. Here the CDR3 DNA reads TGTGCCACCAGTGGAGGGATATCCTATGGCTACACCTTC. Its translation is CATSGGISYGYTF.